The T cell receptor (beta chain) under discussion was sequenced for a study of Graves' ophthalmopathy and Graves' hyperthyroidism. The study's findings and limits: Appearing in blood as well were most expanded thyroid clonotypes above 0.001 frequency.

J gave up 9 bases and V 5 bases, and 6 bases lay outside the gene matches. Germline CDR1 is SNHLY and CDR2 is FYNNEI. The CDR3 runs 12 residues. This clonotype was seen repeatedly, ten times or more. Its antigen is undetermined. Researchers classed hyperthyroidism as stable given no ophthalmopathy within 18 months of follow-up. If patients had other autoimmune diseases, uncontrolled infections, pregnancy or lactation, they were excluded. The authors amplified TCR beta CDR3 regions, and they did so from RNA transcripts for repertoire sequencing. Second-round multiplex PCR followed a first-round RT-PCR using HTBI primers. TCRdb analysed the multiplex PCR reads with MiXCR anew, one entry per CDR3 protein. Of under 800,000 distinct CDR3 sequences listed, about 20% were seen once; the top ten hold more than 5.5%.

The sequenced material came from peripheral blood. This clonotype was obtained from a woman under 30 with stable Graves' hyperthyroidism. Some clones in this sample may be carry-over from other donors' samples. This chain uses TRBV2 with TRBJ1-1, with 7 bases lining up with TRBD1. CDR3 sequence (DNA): TGTGCCAGCAGTATGGACAGGATTAAAGCTTTCTTT. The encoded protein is CASSMDRIKAFF.